The following is a TCR beta chain sequence with its context. Its target is not known. These data are taken from a study of shared clonotypes between healthy human individuals. Study-level points and caveats: Shared clonotypes across all four donors exceeded non-shared ones in generation probability.

The CDR3 runs to 14 residues. The germline gives CDR1 SNHLY, CDR2 FYNNEI. V was clipped by 5 bases and J by 6 bases; unmatched bases: 10. Clones were read by immunoSEQ multiplex PCR, and TCRdb kept only the in-frame ones, dropping some. The sample carries 1.6 million or so clones, less than 99% recorded once. Sequenced sample: naive CD4+ T cells sorted from blood. The sample's subset: CD45RA+ positively selected. The chain uses TRBV2 and TRBJ2-7; 7 bases align to TRBD1. This receptor was identified in a man aged 25-45 years in good health. CDR3 in DNA: TGTGCCAGCAGTCCCGACAGGGACCTTCGCGAGCAGTACTTC. It is translated as CASSPDRDLREQYF.